This TCR beta chain was sequenced for a study of shared clonotypes between healthy human individuals. Study background: The donor pool was made up of two women and a few men aged 18 to 49. The study, taken as a whole, reports: Depth was large, yet rarefaction showed that sorted-subset sequencing was incomplete. Four donors showed sharing of around 5% of naive CD4 clonotypes.

Details on this clone: Its antigen is unknown.

The repertoire was sequenced with immunoSEQ multiplex PCR; TCRdb's copy has only in-frame clones and lacks some. Of around 2,000,000 clones listed, about 95% are singletons. In the naive CD8 group, cells lacked CD45RO and were positively selected for CCR7, so terminally differentiated effector memory CD45RA+ cells were left out. Only Caucasian adults living in Nashville, Tennessee made up the donor group. CDR1 and CDR2 (germline): MNHNS, SASEGT. The CDR3 loop spans 14 amino acids. Trimming cost V 2 bases and J 3 bases, with 9 bases left between them. The gene calls are TRBV6-1 and TRBJ2-3; D is unclear. This TCR came from a man between 18 and 29 years old in good health. What was sequenced was naive CD8+ T cells sorted from blood. The CDR3 reads CASSEQHLTDTQYF. As DNA, the CDR3 is TGTGCCAGCAGTGAACAGCACCTTACAGATACGCAGTATTTT.